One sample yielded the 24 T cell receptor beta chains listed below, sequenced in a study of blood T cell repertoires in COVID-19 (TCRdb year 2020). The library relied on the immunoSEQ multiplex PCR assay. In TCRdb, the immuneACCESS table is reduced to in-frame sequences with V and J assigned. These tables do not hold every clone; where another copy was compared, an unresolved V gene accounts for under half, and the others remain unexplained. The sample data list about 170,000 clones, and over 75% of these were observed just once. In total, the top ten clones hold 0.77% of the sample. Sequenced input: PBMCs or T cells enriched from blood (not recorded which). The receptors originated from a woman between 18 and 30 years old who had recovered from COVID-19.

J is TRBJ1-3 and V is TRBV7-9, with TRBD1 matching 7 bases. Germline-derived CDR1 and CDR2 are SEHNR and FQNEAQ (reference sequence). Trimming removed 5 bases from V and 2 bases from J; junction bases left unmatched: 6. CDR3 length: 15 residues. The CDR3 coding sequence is TGTGCCAGCAGCGTATTGACAGGGACTGGAAACACCATATATTTT. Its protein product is CASSVLTGTGNTIYF.

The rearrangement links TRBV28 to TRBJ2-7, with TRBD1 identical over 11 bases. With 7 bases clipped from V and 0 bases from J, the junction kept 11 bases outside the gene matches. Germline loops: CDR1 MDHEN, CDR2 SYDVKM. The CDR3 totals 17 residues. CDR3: CASIQRDRGFSSYEQYF. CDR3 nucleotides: TGTGCCAGCATTCAGAGGGACAGGGGGTTCAGCTCCTACGAGCAGTACTTC.

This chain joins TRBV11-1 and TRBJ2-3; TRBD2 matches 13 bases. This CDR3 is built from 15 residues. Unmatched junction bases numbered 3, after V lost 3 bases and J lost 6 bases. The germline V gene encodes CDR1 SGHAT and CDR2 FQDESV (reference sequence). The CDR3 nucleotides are TGTGCCAGCAGCTTGACGACTAGCGGGAGGGATACGCAGTATTTT. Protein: CASSLTTSGRDTQYF.

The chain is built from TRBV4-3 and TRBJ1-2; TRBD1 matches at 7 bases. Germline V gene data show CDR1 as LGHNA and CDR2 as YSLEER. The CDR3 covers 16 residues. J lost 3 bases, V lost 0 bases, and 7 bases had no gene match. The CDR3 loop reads CASSQERGGAYYGYTF. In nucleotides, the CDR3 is TGCGCCAGCAGCCAAGAACGAGGGGGCGCCTACTATGGCTACACCTTC.

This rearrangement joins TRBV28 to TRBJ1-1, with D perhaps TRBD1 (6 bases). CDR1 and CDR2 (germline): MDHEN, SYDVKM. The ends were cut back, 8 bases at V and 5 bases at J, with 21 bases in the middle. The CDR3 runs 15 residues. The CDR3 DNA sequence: TGTGCCAGCCCGTTGGGGGGGGGCGCACGGACTGAAGCTTTCTTT. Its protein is CASPLGGGARTEAFF.

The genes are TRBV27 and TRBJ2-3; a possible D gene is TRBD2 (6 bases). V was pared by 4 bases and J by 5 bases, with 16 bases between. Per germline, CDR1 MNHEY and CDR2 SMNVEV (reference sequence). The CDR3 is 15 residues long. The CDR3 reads CASSSSWGGGDTQYF. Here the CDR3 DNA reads TGTGCCAGCAGTTCCTCATGGGGAGGAGGAGATACGCAGTATTTT.

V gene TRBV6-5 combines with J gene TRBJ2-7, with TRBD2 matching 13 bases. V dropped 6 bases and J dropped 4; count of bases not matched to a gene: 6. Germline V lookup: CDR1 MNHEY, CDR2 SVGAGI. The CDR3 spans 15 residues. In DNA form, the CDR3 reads TGTGCCAGCAGCCACCGGACTAGCGGGAGTTACGAGCAGTACTTC. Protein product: CASSHRTSGSYEQYF.

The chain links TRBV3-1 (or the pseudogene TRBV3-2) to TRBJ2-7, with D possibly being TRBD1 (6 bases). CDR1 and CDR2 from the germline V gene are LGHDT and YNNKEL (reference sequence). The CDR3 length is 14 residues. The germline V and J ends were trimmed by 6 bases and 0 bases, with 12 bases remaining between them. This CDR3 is CASSQGSTSYEQYF. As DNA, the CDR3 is TGTGCCAGCAGTCAGGGGTCTACCTCCTACGAGCAGTACTTC.

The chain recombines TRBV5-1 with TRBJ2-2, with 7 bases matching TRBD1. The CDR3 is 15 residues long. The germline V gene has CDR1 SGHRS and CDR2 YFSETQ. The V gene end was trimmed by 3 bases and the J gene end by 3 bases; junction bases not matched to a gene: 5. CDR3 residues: CASSSRQGHTGELFF. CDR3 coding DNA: TGCGCCAGCAGCTCCCGACAGGGTCACACCGGGGAGCTGTTTTTT.

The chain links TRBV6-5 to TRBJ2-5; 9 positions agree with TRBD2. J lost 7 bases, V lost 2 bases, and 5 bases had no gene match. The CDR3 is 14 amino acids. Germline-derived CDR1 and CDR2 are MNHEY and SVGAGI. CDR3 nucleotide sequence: TGTGCCAGCAGTTACCGGCGGGAGGGATGGACCCAGTACTTC. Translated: CASSYRREGWTQYF.

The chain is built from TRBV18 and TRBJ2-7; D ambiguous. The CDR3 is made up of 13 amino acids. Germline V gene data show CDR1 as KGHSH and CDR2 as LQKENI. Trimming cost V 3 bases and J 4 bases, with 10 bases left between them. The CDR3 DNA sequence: TGTGCCAGCTCACCCAATGACGGGTACGAGCAGTACTTC. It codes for CASSPNDGYEQYF.

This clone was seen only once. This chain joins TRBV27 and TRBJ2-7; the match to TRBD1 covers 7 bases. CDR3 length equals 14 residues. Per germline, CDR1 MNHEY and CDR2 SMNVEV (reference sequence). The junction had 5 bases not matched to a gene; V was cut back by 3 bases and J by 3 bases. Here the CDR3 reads CASSLLTGYYEQYF. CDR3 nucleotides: TGTGCCAGCAGTTTGTTGACAGGGTACTACGAGCAGTACTTC.

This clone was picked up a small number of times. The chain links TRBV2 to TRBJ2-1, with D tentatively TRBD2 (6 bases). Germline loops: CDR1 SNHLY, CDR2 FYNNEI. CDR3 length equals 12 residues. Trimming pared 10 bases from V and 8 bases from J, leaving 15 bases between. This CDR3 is CATDRDLHEQFF. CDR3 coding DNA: TGTGCCACGGATCGGGACTTACATGAGCAGTTCTTC.

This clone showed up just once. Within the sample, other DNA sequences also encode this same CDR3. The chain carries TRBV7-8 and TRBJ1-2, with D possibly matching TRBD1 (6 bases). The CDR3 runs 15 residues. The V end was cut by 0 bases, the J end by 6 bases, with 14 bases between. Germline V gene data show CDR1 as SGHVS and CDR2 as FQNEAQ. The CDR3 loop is CASSLALVGGDGYTF. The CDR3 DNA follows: TGTGCCAGCAGCTTAGCGCTTGTAGGGGGGGATGGCTACACCTTC.

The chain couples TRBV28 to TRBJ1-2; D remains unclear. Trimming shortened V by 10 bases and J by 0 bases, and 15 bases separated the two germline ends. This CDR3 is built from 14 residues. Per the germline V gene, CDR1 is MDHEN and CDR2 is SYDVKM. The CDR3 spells CATKGGPPNYGYTF. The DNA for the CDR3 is TGTGCCACCAAGGGAGGGCCCCCTAACTATGGCTACACCTTC.

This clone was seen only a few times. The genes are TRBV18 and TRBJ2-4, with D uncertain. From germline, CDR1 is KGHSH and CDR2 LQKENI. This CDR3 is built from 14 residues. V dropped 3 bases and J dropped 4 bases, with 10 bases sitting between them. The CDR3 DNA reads TGTGCCAGCTCACCGGAGCCTACGAAAAACATTCAGTACTTC. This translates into CASSPEPTKNIQYF.

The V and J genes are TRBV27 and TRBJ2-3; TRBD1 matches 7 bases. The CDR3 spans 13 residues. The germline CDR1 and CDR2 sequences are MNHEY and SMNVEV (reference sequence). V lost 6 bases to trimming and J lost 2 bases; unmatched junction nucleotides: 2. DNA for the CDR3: TGTGCCAGCAGACAGGGGAACACAGATACGCAGTATTTT. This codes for CASRQGNTDTQYF.

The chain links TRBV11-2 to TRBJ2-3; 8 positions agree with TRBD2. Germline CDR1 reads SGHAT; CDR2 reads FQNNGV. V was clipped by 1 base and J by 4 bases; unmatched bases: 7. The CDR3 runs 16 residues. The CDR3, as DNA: TGTGCCAGCAGCTTAGCCCTACTAGCGGTCCCAGATACGCAGTATTTT. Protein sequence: CASSLALLAVPDTQYF. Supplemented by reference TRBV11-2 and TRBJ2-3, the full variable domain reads EAGVAQSPRYKIIEKRQSVAFWCNPISGHATLYWYQQILGQGPKLLIQFQNNGVVDDSQLPKDRFSAERLKGVDSTLKIQPAKLEDSAVYLCASSLALLAVPDTQYFGPGTRLTVL.

In DNA, the CDR3 is TGCGCCAGCAGTGAGTCGATGGCAAATGAAAAACTGTTTTTT. Amino acid sequence: CASSESMANEKLFF. V usage is TRBV10-1 and J usage is TRBJ1-4; D is unclear. V lost 0 bases, J lost 5 bases, and 7 bases lay in between. There are 14 residues in the CDR3. Germline CDR1 is WNHNN and CDR2 is SYGVQD (reference sequence).

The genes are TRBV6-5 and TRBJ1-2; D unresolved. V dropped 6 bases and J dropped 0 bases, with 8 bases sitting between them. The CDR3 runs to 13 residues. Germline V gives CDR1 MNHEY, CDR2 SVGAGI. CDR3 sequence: CASRKQANYGYTF. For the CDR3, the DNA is TGTGCCAGCAGAAAACAAGCTAACTATGGCTACACCTTC.

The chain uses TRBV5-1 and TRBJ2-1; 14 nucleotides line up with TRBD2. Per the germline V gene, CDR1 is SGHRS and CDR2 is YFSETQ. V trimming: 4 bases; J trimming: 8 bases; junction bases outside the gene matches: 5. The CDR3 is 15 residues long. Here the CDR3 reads CASSPGLAGGYEQFF. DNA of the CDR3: TGCGCCAGCAGCCCAGGACTAGCGGGAGGCTATGAGCAGTTCTTC.

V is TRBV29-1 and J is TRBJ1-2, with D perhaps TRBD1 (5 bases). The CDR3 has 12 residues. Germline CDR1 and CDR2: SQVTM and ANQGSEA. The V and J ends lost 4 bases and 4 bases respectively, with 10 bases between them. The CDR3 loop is CSVVGASYGYTF. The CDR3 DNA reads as TGCAGCGTTGTAGGGGCTAGCTATGGCTACACCTTC. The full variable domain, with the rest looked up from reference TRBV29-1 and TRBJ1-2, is SAVISQKPSRDICQRGTSLTIQCQVDSQVTMMFWYRQQPGQSLTLIATANQGSEATYESGFVIDKFPISRPNLTFSTLTVSNMSPEDSSIYLCSVVGASYGYTFGSGTRLTVV.

The CDR3: CASRRRVATYNEQFF. The CDR3 bases are TGTGCCAGCAGACGCCGGGTAGCAACTTACAATGAGCAGTTCTTC. The rearrangement joins TRBV3-1 (or the pseudogene TRBV3-2) to TRBJ2-1; no reliable D call. The CDR3 has 15 amino acids. CDR1 LGHDT and CDR2 YNNKEL come from the germline V gene (reference sequence). V dropped 6 bases and J dropped 4 bases, with 16 bases sitting between them.

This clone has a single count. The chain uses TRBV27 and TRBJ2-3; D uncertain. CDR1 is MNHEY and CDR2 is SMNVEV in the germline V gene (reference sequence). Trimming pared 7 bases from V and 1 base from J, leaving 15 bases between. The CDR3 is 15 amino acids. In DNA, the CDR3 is TGTGCCAGCACCACCAGTCGTGCGGGCACAGATACGCAGTATTTT. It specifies CASTTSRAGTDTQYF.